A single sample gave rise to the 2 T cell receptor beta chains below, sequenced in a study of memory CD8 T cells in hepatitis C reinfection. The time point was: pre-reinfection, 55 to 20 weeks before reinfection detection. Sorted cells were sequenced directly ex vivo without any in vitro expansion. Clones were sequenced by immunoSEQ multiplex PCR, and TCRdb holds only the in-frame ones, with some missing. The sample has tens of thousands of clones, roughly 89% seen once; the top ten hold approximately 1%. Source material: naive CD8+ T cells sorted from blood. All receptors come from a young man with hepatitis C virus infection.

J is TRBJ2-7 and V is TRBV2, with D perhaps matching TRBD2 (7 bases). CDR1 is SNHLY, CDR2 FYNNEI, per germline. CDR3 size: 16 residues. This chain's CDR3 is CASNREHRTGGYEQCV. In DNA form, the CDR3 reads TGTGCCAGCAATCGGGAACACAGGACGGGGGGCTACGAGCAGTGCGTC.

In this sample, this clone turned up once. This chain links TRBV9 with TRBJ2-1, with 7 bases fitting TRBD2. Germline CDR1 SGDLS, CDR2 YYNGEE. Unmatched junction bases numbered 12, after V lost 3 bases and J lost 9 bases. CDR3 length: 15 amino acids. Here the CDR3 reads CASSGGEGQFGEQFF. In nucleotides, the CDR3 is TGTGCCAGCAGCGGAGGGGAGGGCCAGTTCGGTGAGCAGTTCTTC.